The clone carrying this TCR beta chain appeared many times. This record belongs to a study of T-cell reconstitution after alpha-beta-depleted transplantation in children. Germline V gene lookup returns CDR1 SGHTA and CDR2 FQGNSA. This CDR3 has 14 amino acids. V was pared by 5 bases and J by 5 bases, with 15 bases between. It was with unique molecular identifiers that the TCRbeta library was prepared. TCRdb called the PCR reads again in MiXCR, with one record for every CDR3 protein. The sample yields thousands of distinct CDR3 sequences, approximately 19% seen once. The V and J genes are TRBV7-2 and TRBJ2-5, with D tentatively TRBD2 (6 bases). The sequence was collected from a male patient aged 2 to 10 who had a stem cell transplant for acute lymphoblastic leukemia, so the T cells may come from the graft donor. The source material was PBMCs, mostly from graft donor cells, sampled 180 days after TCRalphabeta/CD19-depleted stem cell transplant. The CDR3 protein is CASSLTGLGETQYF. In DNA, the CDR3 is TGTGCCAGCAGCCTAACGGGACTGGGGGAGACCCAGTACTTC.